One sample yielded the 2 T cell receptor beta chains listed below, sequenced in a study of T cells expressing NK-cell markers. From the 5' RACE reads, TCRdb lists one entry per CDR3 protein and no DNA. Recorded for this sample: about 170,000 distinct CDR3 sequences. The sample comprised blood T cells: a sorted CD56 or NKG2C T cell subset, CD4+ or CD8+ T cells, or bulk PBMC T cells (not recorded which). These receptors came from a man between 18 and 69 years old in good health.

The chain combines TRBV7-2 with TRBJ2-1; TCRdb designates TRBD2, a call that cannot be tested without DNA. Germline V CDR1 and CDR2: SGHTA, FQGNSA. The CDR3 loop spans 16 amino acids. Here the CDR3 reads CASSEIAGGHYNEQFF.

The chain joins TRBV11-2 to TRBJ2-1; TCRdb outputs TRBD2, but without DNA this stays unchecked. The CDR3 loop spans 20 amino acids. Germline V CDR1 and CDR2: SGHAT, FQNNGV. CDR3 sequence reads: CASSFPTLGLRLAGHNEQFF.